This TCR beta chain is from a study of tumor-infiltrating lymphocytes in oesophageal squamous cell carcinoma. Remarks on this clonotype: A much larger clone sits a single nucleotide away, making a read error possible.

A single record per CDR3 protein comes from TCRdb applying MiXCR to the PCR reads. The sample lists more than 15,000 distinct CDR3 sequences, around two fifths occurring once. This clonotype was obtained from a male donor with esophageal squamous cell carcinoma. The sample was esophageal tumor tissue.

The CDR3 reads CATSEGGGGYNEQYF. For the CDR3, the DNA is TGTGCCACCAGCGAAGGTGGCGGGGGGTACAATGAGCAGTACTTC. The chain joins TRBV24-1 to TRBJ2-7; 8 bases match TRBD2. J gave up 7 bases and V 7 bases, and 14 bases lay outside the gene matches. This CDR3 is 15 amino acids long. From germline, CDR1 is KGHDR and CDR2 SFDVKD.